One sample yielded the 17 T cell receptor beta chains listed below, sequenced in a study of cytomegalovirus exposure and HLA in healthy donors. With 60 Vbeta and 13 Jbeta primers, the PCR was carried out. This table comes from immunoSEQ multiplex PCR, and its TCRdb copy is limited to in-frame clones, with some not included. The sample data list 100,000 to 150,000 clones. The material sequenced was PBMCs. These receptors all stem from a man between 18 and 35 years old in good health and CMV-seronegative.

This rearrangement joins TRBV9 to TRBJ2-3; 12 bases are shared with TRBD2. Germline trimming cut 3 bases from V and 3 bases from J; bases unmatched to any gene: 2. CDR1 is SGDLS and CDR2 is YYNGEE in the germline V gene. This CDR3 is 15 amino acids long. For the CDR3, the DNA is TGTGCCAGCAGCGGAGGGACTAGCGGGACAGATACGCAGTATTTT. Its protein product is CASSGGTSGTDTQYF. The entire variable domain, with the rest obtained from reference TRBV9 and TRBJ2-3, is as follows: DSGVTQTPKHLITATGQRVTLRCSPRSGDLSVYWYQQSLDQGLQFLIQYYNGEERAKGNILERFSAQQFPDLHSELNLSSLELGDSALYFCASSGGTSGTDTQYFGPGTRLTVL.

This chain links TRBV9 with TRBJ2-2; 7 nucleotides match TRBD2. The junction had 2 bases not matched to a gene; V was cut back by 2 bases and J by 1 base. Germline CDR1 SGDLS, CDR2 YYNGEE. The CDR3 covers 15 residues. Here the CDR3 DNA reads TGTGCCAGCAGCGTTTGGGGGGGGAACACCGGGGAGCTGTTTTTT. Its translation is CASSVWGGNTGELFF. The full variable domain, in which reference TRBV9 and TRBJ2-2 provide the parts outside the CDR3, is DSGVTQTPKHLITATGQRVTLRCSPRSGDLSVYWYQQSLDQGLQFLIQYYNGEERAKGNILERFSAQQFPDLHSELNLSSLELGDSALYFCASSVWGGNTGELFFGEGSRLTVL.

V usage is TRBV2 and J usage is TRBJ1-2; D perhaps matches TRBD1 (6 bases). The length of the CDR3 is 15 residues. The germline V gene encodes CDR1 SNHLY and CDR2 FYNNEI. The ends were cut back, 4 bases at V and 4 bases at J, with 16 bases in the middle. The CDR3 protein is CASSVGETGIYGYTF. CDR3 bases: TGTGCCAGCAGTGTCGGTGAAACAGGGATCTATGGCTACACCTTC.

This rearrangement joins TRBV29-1 to TRBJ2-5, with D possibly being TRBD2 (5 bases). CDR1 and CDR2 (germline): SQVTM, ANQGSEA. The germline V and J ends were trimmed by 8 bases and 5 bases, with 15 bases remaining between them. CDR3 length: 12 residues. Here the CDR3 DNA reads TGCAGCTCTTGTAGAGGGTGGGAGACCCAGTACTTC. Translation gives CSSCRGWETQYF. The entire variable domain, with the rest obtained from reference TRBV29-1 and TRBJ2-5, is as follows: SAVISQKPSRDICQRGTSLTIQCQVDSQVTMMFWYRQQPGQSLTLIATANQGSEATYESGFVIDKFPISRPNLTFSTLTVSNMSPEDSSIYLCSSCRGWETQYFGPGTRLLVL.

The J gene is TRBJ2-7, the V gene TRBV19; a possible D gene is TRBD1 (5 bases). Trimming pared 5 bases from V and 1 base from J, leaving 9 bases between. This CDR3 is 13 amino acids long. CDR1 is LNHDA, CDR2 SQIVND, per germline (reference sequence). The CDR3 region is CASSSTVSYEQYF. The DNA for the CDR3 is TGTGCCAGTAGTTCGACAGTTTCCTACGAGCAGTACTTC.

CDR3 residues: CASRPGQGFNEQFF. CDR3 bases: TGTGCCAGCCGACCGGGACAGGGGTTCAATGAGCAGTTCTTC. This chain uses TRBV6-5 with TRBJ2-1; 10 nucleotides agree with TRBD1. The junction had 7 bases not matched to a gene; V was cut back by 8 bases and J by 6 bases. This CDR3 spans 14 amino acids. CDR1 and CDR2 from the germline V gene are MNHEY and SVGAGI.

CDR3 nucleotide sequence: TGTGCCAGCAGCTACTTAAGTGCCGGGACAGTTGTCCAAGAGACCCAGTACTTC. Translating it yields CASSYLSAGTVVQETQYF. This chain joins TRBV7-6 and TRBJ2-5, with 7 nucleotides matching TRBD1. Germline CDR1 is SGHVS and CDR2 is FNYEAQ. This CDR3 has 18 residues. V gave up 4 bases and J gave up 1 base; unmatched junction bases: 15.

The chain couples TRBV7-3 to TRBJ1-6; 7 bases are a match to TRBD1. Germline V gene data show CDR1 as SGHTA and CDR2 as FQGTGA. The V segment lost 5 bases and the J segment 9 bases; nucleotides outside the gene matches: 4. This CDR3 region has 13 residues. The CDR3 bases are TGTGCCAGCAGCCCACGACAGGGTTCACCCCTCCACTTT. Its translation: CASSPRQGSPLHF.

The chain employs TRBV5-4 and TRBJ2-5; 9 bases agree with TRBD2. The CDR3 spans 15 residues. Germline V gene data show CDR1 as SGHNT and CDR2 as YYREEE (reference sequence). V lost 1 base, J lost 9 bases, and 10 bases stayed unmatched. The CDR3 is CASSLLSGGPSPQYF. CDR3 bases: TGTGCCAGCAGCTTGCTTAGCGGGGGCCCGTCTCCCCAGTACTTC.

This chain joins TRBV30 and TRBJ2-7; D uncertain. The CDR3 length is 12 residues. The germline CDR1 and CDR2 sequences are GTSNPN and SVGIG (reference sequence). V lost 6 bases, J lost 4 bases, and 13 bases lay in between. Written as DNA, the CDR3 is TGTGCCTGTACATGGGCCGATTACGAGCAGTACTTC. Translating gives CACTWADYEQYF.

The chain employs TRBV5-1 and TRBJ1-3, with 7 positions matching TRBD1. Germline CDR1 is SGHRS and CDR2 is YFSETQ. V was pared by 4 bases and J by 4 bases, with 2 bases of the junction left unmatched. CDR3 length equals 13 residues. The CDR3 spells CASSGDRGNTIYF. The CDR3 region has the DNA TGCGCCAGCAGCGGGGACAGAGGAAACACCATATATTTT.

The V gene is TRBV27, the J gene TRBJ2-1; 8 bases fit TRBD1. Per the germline V gene, CDR1 is MNHEY and CDR2 is SMNVEV (reference sequence). The CDR3 is 15 residues long. V shed 5 bases and J 3 bases; nucleotides not matched to a gene: 6. CDR3 in amino acids: CASSTRQGRYNEQFF. The CDR3 DNA reads as TGTGCCAGCAGTACCCGACAGGGGCGCTACAATGAGCAGTTCTTC.

The V gene is TRBV5-1, the J gene TRBJ2-7; tentative D call: TRBD1 (5 bases). CDR1 and CDR2 (germline): SGHRS, YFSETQ. V lost 0 bases and J 5 bases, leaving 6 bases between the germline ends. This CDR3 contains 12 residues. In DNA form, the CDR3 reads TGCGCCAGCAGCTTGGAACAGGACGAGCAGTACTTC. Protein: CASSLEQDEQYF.

This chain connects TRBV5-1 to TRBJ1-1; no firm D call. Trimming took off 4 bases at V and 1 base at J, with 17 bases between the two ends. This CDR3 has 16 amino acids. Germline lookup yields CDR1 SGHRS and CDR2 YFSETQ. The CDR3 DNA reads TGCGCCAGCAGCCTCGAGGGTGCAGGAAGGAACACTGAAGCTTTCTTT. It yields the protein CASSLEGAGRNTEAFF. Filled out from reference TRBV5-1 and TRBJ1-1, the complete variable domain reads KAGVTQTPRYLIKTRGQQVTLSCSPISGHRSVSWYQQTPGQGLQFLFEYFSETQRNKGNFPGRFSGRQFSNSRSEMNVSTLELGDSALYLCASSLEGAGRNTEAFFGQGTRLTVV.

This rearrangement joins TRBV11-3 to TRBJ2-1, with 13 bases identical to TRBD2. In germline, CDR1 is SGHNT, CDR2 YENEEA. The CDR3 length is 16 residues. Germline trimming cut 5 bases from V and 6 bases from J; bases unmatched to any gene: 7. CDR3 in amino acids: CASSQSTSGGTNEQFF. The CDR3 DNA reads TGTGCCAGCAGCCAGTCGACTAGCGGGGGGACCAATGAGCAGTTCTTC.

The chain has TRBV29-1 and TRBJ1-1; TRBD1 aligns across 8 bases. V gave up 6 bases and J gave up 0 bases; unmatched junction bases: 3. CDR3 length: 13 residues. Germline V gene data show CDR1 as SQVTM and CDR2 as ANQGSEA. The CDR3 spells CSVEGQVNTEAFF. The CDR3 coding sequence is TGCAGCGTCGAGGGACAGGTGAACACTGAAGCTTTCTTT.

CDR3 nucleotide sequence: TGTGCCAGCACCGGGACAGGACTCATCGGCTACACCTTC. This translates into CASTGTGLIGYTF. The chain links TRBV2 to TRBJ1-2; 8 bases are a match to TRBD1. Trimming removed 7 bases from V and 8 bases from J; junction bases left unmatched: 9. Germline V gene lookup returns CDR1 SNHLY and CDR2 FYNNEI. The CDR3 contains 13 residues.